The 32 T cell receptor beta chains listed next were all sequenced from one sample in a study of blood T cell repertoires in COVID-19. TCRdb's copy holds only in-frame clones and misses some; the assay was immunoSEQ multiplex PCR. The sample includes some 130,000 clones, more than 85% of them seen just once. What was sequenced was peripheral blood. These receptors all come from a man aged 55 to 69 with COVID-19, enrolled during active disease.

This sequence joins TRBV7-9 and TRBJ1-1, with D possibly matching TRBD1 (5 bases). Germline V gene sequence: CDR1 SEHNR, CDR2 FQNEAQ (reference sequence). Trimming left V 4 bases short and J 7 bases short, with 7 bases between. The CDR3 length is 11 residues. In DNA form, the CDR3 reads TGTGCCAGCAGCTGGGGGGATGAAGCTTTCTTT. It codes for CASSWGDEAFF.

The chain is built from TRBV27 and TRBJ2-2; 10 nucleotides line up with TRBD2. From germline, CDR1 is MNHEY and CDR2 SMNVEV (reference sequence). The length of the CDR3 is 19 residues. J was trimmed by 6 bases and V by 5 bases; bases with no gene match: 18. The chain's CDR3 is CASSPWGIAGGARAGELFF. In DNA, the CDR3 is TGTGCCAGCAGTCCATGGGGGATAGCGGGGGGCGCAAGGGCCGGGGAGCTGTTTTTT.

This clone was picked up a small number of times. The chain combines TRBV5-1 with TRBJ2-5, with TRBD2 matching 9 bases. Germline trimming cut 0 bases from V and 5 bases from J; bases unmatched to any gene: 8. Germline V CDR1 and CDR2: SGHRS, YFSETQ. The CDR3 totals 16 residues. The CDR3 protein is CASSLAASGGSETQYF. CDR3 in DNA: TGCGCCAGCAGCTTGGCAGCGAGCGGGGGGAGCGAGACCCAGTACTTC.

V usage is TRBV29-1 and J usage is TRBJ1-4; tentative D call: TRBD1 (5 bases). The length of the CDR3 is 14 residues. Germline CDR1 SQVTM, CDR2 ANQGSEA. Trimming cost V 7 bases and J 2 bases, with 14 bases left between them. The CDR3 here is CSANTGLTNEKLFF. For the CDR3, the DNA is TGCAGCGCAAACACAGGTCTCACTAATGAAAAACTGTTTTTT.

The CDR3 DNA reads as TGTGCCAGCAGTTACATACCGGGACTAGCGGGGAGGGACGAGCAGTACTTC. Translating gives CASSYIPGLAGRDEQYF. The chain employs TRBV27 and TRBJ2-7, with 13 bases identical to TRBD2. The V gene end was trimmed by 4 bases and the J gene end by 5 bases; junction bases not matched to a gene: 11. Germline lookup yields CDR1 MNHEY and CDR2 SMNVEV (reference sequence). The CDR3 has 17 amino acids.

This chain uses TRBV29-1 with TRBJ2-5; possible D gene TRBD1, 6 bases. Germline lookup yields CDR1 SQVTM and CDR2 ANQGSEA. The CDR3 is made up of 14 amino acids. With 3 bases removed from V and 4 bases from J, the gap between germline ends came to 15 bases. The CDR3 region is CSVDLRGLGETQYF. The CDR3, as DNA: TGCAGCGTTGACCTCAGGGGCCTAGGAGAGACCCAGTACTTC.

The V call is TRBV10-1, the J call TRBJ1-1, with 9 bases matching TRBD1. Germline V CDR1 and CDR2: WNHNN, SYGVQD (reference sequence). The V gene end was trimmed by 8 bases and the J gene end by 6 bases; junction bases not matched to a gene: 10. This CDR3 comprises 14 residues. DNA of the CDR3: TGCGCCAGCGGGGGACAGGGTGAGATCGCTGAAGCTTTCTTT. It translates to CASGGQGEIAEAFF.

This chain connects TRBV7-6 to TRBJ1-2; no firm D call. V was clipped by 4 bases and J by 8 bases, with 11 bases between them. Germline V gene sequence: CDR1 SGHVS, CDR2 FNYEAQ. The CDR3 is 12 residues long. DNA for the CDR3: TGTGCCAGCAGCTCCCAGAAACAGGGCTACACCTTC. It is translated as CASSSQKQGYTF.

The chain uses TRBV5-1 and TRBJ1-6, with 10 bases that match TRBD1. After removal of 2 bases from V and 10 bases from J, the junction contained 6 bases not matched to a gene. The CDR3 contains 15 residues. Germline CDR1 and CDR2: SGHRS and YFSETQ. CDR3 amino acids: CASSLPGQGYSPLHF. The CDR3 coding sequence is TGCGCCAGCAGCTTACCGGGACAGGGGTACTCACCCCTCCACTTT.

The J gene is TRBJ1-3, the V gene TRBV9; no reliable D call. This CDR3 has 12 amino acids. The V gene lost 4 bases and the J gene lost 4 bases, with 6 bases spanning the gap. The germline V gene encodes CDR1 SGDLS and CDR2 YYNGEE. The CDR3 protein is CASSLYGNTIYF. The CDR3 region has the DNA TGTGCCAGCAGCCTATACGGAAACACCATATATTTT.

V is TRBV4-1 and J is TRBJ2-6; D may be TRBD1 (6 bases). V lost 4 bases to trimming and J lost 4 bases, with 17 bases between them. This CDR3 is 17 amino acids long. Per the germline V gene, CDR1 is MGHRA and CDR2 is YSYEKL. The CDR3 bases are TGCGCCAGCAGCCTCCTCCAAGGGGGAGCGGGGGCCAACGTCCTGACTTTC. Protein: CASSLLQGGAGANVLTF.

This clone has more than one count but fewer than ten. V usage is TRBV13 and J usage is TRBJ2-2, with D possibly TRBD1 on 6 matching bases. Germline V gives CDR1 PRHDT, CDR2 FYEKMQ (reference sequence). V was shortened by 3 bases and J by 0 bases, with 14 bases between the two germline ends. CDR3 length equals 17 residues. CDR3 DNA sequence: TGTGCCAGCAGCTTCTGGACAGACATCGCGAACACCGGGGAGCTGTTTTTT. It yields the protein CASSFWTDIANTGELFF.

The chain couples TRBV5-1 to TRBJ2-5, with 9 bases identical to TRBD2. Losses at the gene ends were 7 bases for V and 3 bases for J; bases not matched to a gene: 13. CDR1 and CDR2 from the germline V gene are SGHRS and YFSETQ. The CDR3 loop spans 16 amino acids. The CDR3 DNA is TGCGCCAGCCGTTATTTAAGCGGGGGGCCAGAAGAGACCCAGTACTTC. Translated, it gives CASRYLSGGPEETQYF.

The gene calls are TRBV5-1 and TRBJ1-4, with 7 bases that match TRBD1. The CDR3 contains 14 residues. CDR1 is SGHRS and CDR2 is YFSETQ in the germline V gene. With 4 bases clipped from V and 8 bases from J, the junction kept 8 bases outside the gene matches. Written as DNA, the CDR3 is TGCGCCAGCAGCACGACAGGGCTGGGGGAAAAACTGTTTTTT. This sequence encodes CASSTTGLGEKLFF.

This clone was detected only once. The chain uses TRBV3-1 (or the pseudogene TRBV3-2) and TRBJ1-1; D not certain. Trimming cost V 1 base and J 2 bases, with 8 bases left between them. The CDR3 is 14 residues long. Germline CDR1 and CDR2: LGHDT and YNNKEL (reference sequence). CDR3 protein: CASSQVLTNTEAFF. CDR3 in DNA: TGTGCCAGCAGCCAAGTCCTTACTAACACTGAAGCTTTCTTT.

A few counts support this clone. The rearrangement joins TRBV28 to TRBJ1-1; unclear D gene. Trimming left V 8 bases short and J 10 bases short, with 20 bases between. The CDR3 runs to 13 residues. The germline V gene encodes CDR1 MDHEN and CDR2 SYDVKM. The CDR3: CASREDGGSAAFF. Here the CDR3 DNA reads TGTGCCAGCCGAGAGGATGGAGGTAGCGCAGCTTTCTTT.

The J gene is TRBJ2-2, the V gene TRBV9; no clear D. The V gene's germline CDR1 is SGDLS and CDR2 YYNGEE. V was shortened by 1 base and J by 1 base, with 8 bases between the two germline ends. This CDR3 comprises 15 residues. DNA for the CDR3: TGTGCCAGCAGCGTATCCCCCAGGAACACCGGGGAGCTGTTTTTT. This codes for CASSVSPRNTGELFF.

The chain links TRBV18 to TRBJ1-6, with a tentative D call TRBD1 (6 bases). CDR1 and CDR2 (germline): KGHSH, LQKENI. The germline V and J ends were trimmed by 3 bases and 7 bases, with 19 bases remaining between them. CDR3 length: 17 amino acids. The CDR3 region is CASSPLGSNRENSPLHF. The CDR3, as DNA: TGTGCCAGCTCACCCCTCGGGTCGAACAGGGAGAATTCACCCCTCCACTTT.

The genes are TRBV7-2 and TRBJ1-1, with TRBD1 matching 9 bases. Germline-derived CDR1 and CDR2 are SGHTA and FQGNSA. CDR3 size: 14 residues. The junction had 5 bases not matched to a gene; V was cut back by 5 bases and J by 4 bases. CDR3 residues: CASSRDRVATEAFF. In nucleotides, the CDR3 is TGTGCCAGCAGCCGGGACAGGGTGGCCACTGAAGCTTTCTTT.

This clone was counted once. The V and J genes are TRBV7-2 and TRBJ1-6, with TRBD1 matching over 7 bases. V lost 2 bases to trimming and J lost 7 bases; unmatched junction nucleotides: 8. This CDR3 comprises 16 residues. Germline loops: CDR1 SGHTA, CDR2 FQGNSA. The CDR3: CASSLFPGTVNSPLHF. The CDR3, as DNA: TGTGCCAGCAGCTTATTCCCCGGGACAGTAAATTCACCCCTCCACTTT. The full variable domain, in which reference TRBV7-2 and TRBJ1-6 provide the parts outside the CDR3, is GAGVSQSPSNKVTEKGKDVELRCDPISGHTALYWYRQSLGQGLEFLIYFQGNSAPDKSGLPSDRFSAERTGGSVSTLTIQRTQQEDSAVYLCASSLFPGTVNSPLHFGNGTRLTVT.

The chain employs TRBV19 and TRBJ2-2; D is ambiguous. This CDR3 is 15 amino acids long. Per germline, CDR1 LNHDA and CDR2 SQIVND (reference sequence). V gave up 3 bases and J gave up 2 bases, with 10 bases separating them. CDR3 nucleotides: TGTGCCAGTAGTATTACAGCTACTAACACCGGGGAGCTGTTTTTT. Its translation is CASSITATNTGELFF.

The chain uses TRBV3-1 (or the pseudogene TRBV3-2) and TRBJ1-1, with D hard to call. The CDR3 loop spans 14 amino acids. V was trimmed by 3 bases and J by 1 base, leaving 9 bases between them. Germline CDR1 reads LGHDT; CDR2 reads YNNKEL (reference sequence). The CDR3 DNA is TGTGCCAGCAGCCACAATACAGAGAACACTGAAGCTTTCTTT. Translation gives CASSHNTENTEAFF.

This chain joins TRBV30 and TRBJ2-2; tentative D call: TRBD1 (6 bases). Per the germline V gene, CDR1 is GTSNPN and CDR2 is SVGIG (reference sequence). The V gene lost 1 base and the J gene lost 0 bases, with 9 bases spanning the gap. The length of the CDR3 is 15 residues. CDR3 region: CAWSAWTANTGELFF. The CDR3 DNA follows: TGTGCCTGGAGTGCCTGGACAGCGAACACCGGGGAGCTGTTTTTT.

The CDR3: CASNKLSEAFF. The CDR3 nucleotides read TGTGCCAGCAATAAGCTTTCTGAAGCTTTCTTT. V is TRBV28 and J is TRBJ1-1; D not certain. This CDR3 region has 11 residues. Trimming took 7 bases from V and 6 from J, leaving 9 bases between them. Germline CDR1 MDHEN, CDR2 SYDVKM.

The J gene is TRBJ1-1, the V gene TRBV18; possibly TRBD1 for D (5 bases). Looked up from germline, CDR1 is KGHSH and CDR2 is LQKENI. This CDR3 is built from 16 residues. The V and J ends lost 3 bases and 0 bases respectively, with 14 bases between them. CDR3 coding DNA: TGTGCCAGCTCACCTCTCAACGGGGGGATGAACACTGAAGCTTTCTTT. Its translation: CASSPLNGGMNTEAFF.

The CDR3 sequence is CASGGRGGYEQYF. DNA of the CDR3: TGTGCCAGTGGTGGCAGGGGAGGGTACGAGCAGTACTTC. The chain recombines TRBV6-5 with TRBJ2-7, with a tentative D call TRBD2 (7 bases). The CDR3 is 13 amino acids. V lost 9 bases and J 4 bases, leaving 16 bases between the germline ends. Germline values: CDR1 MNHEY, CDR2 SVGAGI.

The V call is TRBV5-4, the J call TRBJ2-5, with D possibly TRBD1 on 6 matching bases. The CDR3 is made up of 15 amino acids. The germline V gene encodes CDR1 SGHNT and CDR2 YYREEE (reference sequence). V lost 1 base to trimming and J lost 5 bases, with 15 bases between them. The CDR3 DNA reads as TGTGCCAGCAGCTTGAGGGTGAGGGGGACGGAGACCCAGTACTTC. It codes for CASSLRVRGTETQYF. The variable domain in full, completed from reference TRBV5-4 and TRBJ2-5, reads ETGVTQSPTHLIKTRGQQVTLRCSSQSGHNTVSWYQQALGQGPQFIFQYYREEENGRGNFPPRFSGLQFPNYSSELNVNALELDDSALYLCASSLRVRGTETQYFGPGTRLLVL.

The genes are TRBV10-3 and TRBJ1-2; D is uncertain. The CDR3 is 15 residues long. V shed 2 bases and J shed 1 base, with 11 bases lying between them. Germline V CDR1 and CDR2: ENHRY, SYGVKD. CDR3 in DNA: TGTGCCATCAGTGAGGTTGCAGCGTTTAACTATGGCTACACCTTC. The encoded protein is CAISEVAAFNYGYTF.

In the case of this clone: Other DNA sequences in the same sample also yield this CDR3. The chain employs TRBV7-9 and TRBJ1-5; TRBD1 might be the D (6 bases). The V and J ends lost 4 bases and 4 bases respectively, with 11 bases between them. Per germline, CDR1 SEHNR and CDR2 FQNEAQ (reference sequence). The CDR3 has 14 amino acids. The CDR3 loop is CASSSSGANQPQHF. CDR3 sequence (DNA): TGTGCCAGCAGCTCATCAGGGGCGAATCAGCCCCAGCATTTT. The complete variable domain, with remaining parts taken from reference TRBV7-9 and TRBJ1-5, reads DTGVSQNPRHKITKRGQNVTFRCDPISEHNRLYWYRQTLGQGPEFLTYFQNEAQLEKSRLLSDRFSAERPKGSFSTLEIQRTEQGDSAMYLCASSSSGANQPQHFGDGTRLSIL.

The genes are TRBV6-5 and TRBJ1-1, with 10 positions matching TRBD1. Germline loops: CDR1 MNHEY, CDR2 SVGAGI. J was trimmed by 5 bases and V by 4 bases; bases with no gene match: 4. The length of the CDR3 is 14 residues. CDR3 nucleotides: TGTGCCAGCAGTTTTGGACAGGGGGTGACTGAAGCTTTCTTT. Translating gives CASSFGQGVTEAFF.

In its sample, this clone was seen once. V usage is TRBV4-1 and J usage is TRBJ2-2, with a tentative D call TRBD2 (5 bases). The germline V and J ends were trimmed by 4 bases and 3 bases, with 12 bases remaining between them. CDR1 and CDR2 (germline): MGHRA, YSYEKL. The CDR3 contains 15 residues. The chain's CDR3 is CASSRGDGDTGELFF. The DNA of the CDR3 is TGCGCCAGCAGCCGGGGAGACGGGGACACCGGGGAGCTGTTTTTT.

This clone appeared a few times. This rearrangement joins TRBV5-1 to TRBJ1-2; D possibly corresponds to TRBD1 (5 bases). Trimming shortened V by 0 bases and J by 2 bases, and 11 bases separated the two germline ends. There are 15 residues in the CDR3. From germline, CDR1 is SGHRS and CDR2 YFSETQ. This CDR3 is CASSLEQASNYGYTF. The CDR3 DNA is TGCGCCAGCAGCTTGGAACAGGCCTCGAACTATGGCTACACCTTC.